These T cell receptor beta chains were read from a single sample in a study of T cell responses to AZD1222 COVID-19 vaccine. Generated by immunoSEQ multiplex PCR, the TCRdb table keeps only in-frame clones and is missing some. This table holds 100,000 to 150,000 clones, roughly 88% found once. The sequencing here drew on peripheral blood, taken on day 0 of AZD1222 vaccination. The source of these receptors is an adult in good health. Both conserved end residues are part of each CDR3. The D gene is left open where the match is weak. Where a row states a size, it is once, few, many or the class of an expanded clone; other rows omit it.

J: TRBJ2-7; size: .; D: .; V: TRBV5-1; DNA: TGCGCCAGCAGCTTGGCAGGGGATGTCTACGAGCAGTACTTC; CDR3: CASSLAGDVYEQYF
J: TRBJ1-2; size: .; D: TRBD1; V: TRBV2; DNA: TGTGCCAGCCTGCCCAACCGGGACAGGGTAAAAGGCTATGGCTACACCTTC; CDR3: CASLPNRDRVKGYGYTF
J: TRBJ2-7; size: once; D: TRBD2; V: TRBV7-9; DNA: TGTGCCAGCAACGTGGCGGGAGGTTTTTCCTACGAGCAGTACTTC; CDR3: CASNVAGGFSYEQYF
J: TRBJ1-2; size: .; D: .; V: TRBV18; DNA: TGTGCCAGCTCACCCCCTGGCAGCTATGGCTACACCTTC; CDR3: CASSPPGSYGYTF
J: TRBJ1-2; size: .; D: TRBD1; V: TRBV28; DNA: TGTGCCAGCAGTTCCTGGACAGGGGCGGCAGGGGGCTACACCTTC; CDR3: CASSSWTGAAGGYTF
J: TRBJ2-7; size: .; D: .; V: TRBV21-1; DNA: TGTGCCCTCCCCCCTCCCCGGGGCTACGAGCAGTACTTC; CDR3: CALPPPRGYEQYF
J: TRBJ1-4; size: .; D: TRBD1; V: TRBV28; DNA: TGTGCCAGCAACACAGGGGAGGGAGAAAAACTGTTTTTT; CDR3: CASNTGEGEKLFF
J: TRBJ1-1; size: few; D: .; V: TRBV29-1; DNA: TGCAGCGTTGGCAGTCTCGGGAACACTGAAGCTTTCTTT; CDR3: CSVGSLGNTEAFF
J: TRBJ1-2; size: .; D: TRBD1; V: TRBV19; DNA: TGTGCCAGTAGCGGGACAGACGGGCACTATGGCTACACCTTC; CDR3: CASSGTDGHYGYTF
J: TRBJ2-7; size: .; D: .; V: TRBV14; DNA: TGTGCCAGCAGCCCCATCGACGGTTTATATTACGAGCAGTACTTC; CDR3: CASSPIDGLYYEQYF
J: TRBJ1-2; size: .; D: TRBD1; V: TRBV10-3; DNA: TGTGCCACGGGGGTTTCCGGGACAGGGACCCCGGGCAATGGCTACACCTTC; CDR3: CATGVSGTGTPGNGYTF
J: TRBJ2-1; size: once; D: TRBD2; V: TRBV14; DNA: TGTGCCAGCAGCCCTTCAGCGGGGGGAGTCAATGAGCAGTTCTTC; CDR3: CASSPSAGGVNEQFF
J: TRBJ1-2; size: .; D: TRBD1; V: TRBV5-4; DNA: TGTGCCAGCAGCTTGGGACAGGGGGCTTACACCTTC; CDR3: CASSLGQGAYTF
J: TRBJ2-3; size: .; D: .; V: TRBV9; DNA: TGTGCCAGCAGCGTAGCTGTGAGTTCCGCCGGAGATACGCAGTATTTT; CDR3: CASSVAVSSAGDTQYF
J: TRBJ2-7; size: .; D: .; V: TRBV2; DNA: TGTGCCAGCAGTGAATTTTACGAGCAGTACTTC; CDR3: CASSEFYEQYF
J: TRBJ2-7; size: .; D: TRBD1; V: TRBV7-9; DNA: TGTGCCAGCAGCTTCAAAAAGGGACAGGGGGCATGGGAGCAGTACTTC; CDR3: CASSFKKGQGAWEQYF
J: TRBJ1-2; size: .; D: .; V: TRBV7-9; DNA: TGTGCCAGCAGCCAGAGCCTGAGGGCCTACTATGGCTACACCTTC; CDR3: CASSQSLRAYYGYTF
J: TRBJ2-5; size: .; D: TRBD1; V: TRBV6-4; DNA: TGTGCCAGCAGTGACTGGAACAGGGGTCAAGAGACCCAGTACTTC; CDR3: CASSDWNRGQETQYF